Listed here are 25 T cell receptor beta chains from one sample, sequenced in a study of T cell repertoires in cytomegalovirus infection. TCRdb reprocessed the reads with MiXCR, giving one entry per CDR3 protein. The data show about 470,000 distinct CDR3 sequences, 42% seen once. Antigens of these TCRs are unknown. The specimen comprised cultured PBMCs, sampled from culture after CMV antigen stimulation. The receptors shown here come from a human donor in good health (CMV status not recorded). Some clones in this sample may be carry-over from other donors' samples.

For this clonotype: The germline gene is not matched at one end of the junction; a read error may be the cause. In DNA form, the CDR3 reads TGTGCCAGCAGCTTGGTGATTGGGAGCGAGCAGTACTTC. Translating it yields CASSLVIGSEQYF. V usage is TRBV5-3 and J usage is TRBJ2-7, with D perhaps TRBD2 (5 bases). TRBV5-3 is classed as an ORF, of uncertain function. This CDR3 contains 13 residues.

The rearrangement joins TRBV27 to TRBJ2-5; D is unresolved. Per the germline V gene, CDR1 is MNHEY and CDR2 is SMNVEV (reference sequence). The CDR3 consists of 15 residues. Trimming shortened V by 0 bases and J by 5 bases, and 13 bases separated the two germline ends. The CDR3 DNA is TGTGCCAGCAGTTTATCTAGAGACCCCAGGGAGACCCAGTACTTC. This gives the protein CASSLSRDPRETQYF.

V gene TRBV10-3 combines with J gene TRBJ2-3; no firm D call. V dropped 4 bases and J dropped 2 bases, with 16 bases sitting between them. Germline lookup yields CDR1 ENHRY and CDR2 SYGVKD. The CDR3 has 16 residues. CDR3 bases: TGTGCCATCAGTGGGCTGAGAGGCCAGTTCACAGATACGCAGTATTTT. Its translation: CAISGLRGQFTDTQYF.

This sequence joins TRBV29-1 and TRBJ2-1; perhaps TRBD2 as D (6 bases). The CDR3 loop spans 13 amino acids. From germline, CDR1 is SQVTM and CDR2 ANQGSEA. Deletions cut 7 bases from V and 2 bases from J, with 12 bases between. The CDR3, as DNA: TGCAGCGCAGCTCGGGAGACCTACAATGAGCAGTTCTTC. This encodes CSAARETYNEQFF.

In this sample, this clonotype turned up a few times. V is TRBV7-8 and J is TRBJ2-7; 9 nucleotides agree with TRBD2. The V and J ends lost 0 bases and 0 bases, in that order; junction bases with no gene match: 0. The CDR3 has 15 residues. Germline V gene data show CDR1 as SGHVS and CDR2 as FQNEAQ. CDR3 sequence reads: CASSLAAGGSYEQYF. In nucleotides, the CDR3 is TGTGCCAGCAGCTTAGCAGCGGGGGGCTCCTACGAGCAGTACTTC.

This clonotype has at least ten counts. V and J are TRBV7-6 and TRBJ2-2, with TRBD2 matching 12 bases. CDR1 and CDR2 (germline): SGHVS, FNYEAQ. The CDR3 consists of 16 residues. V lost 5 bases, J lost 4 bases, and 5 bases stayed unmatched. The chain's CDR3 is CASSSLAGGRTGELFF. The DNA for the CDR3 is TGTGCCAGCAGCAGTCTAGCGGGGGGGCGCACCGGGGAGCTGTTTTTT.

The chain combines TRBV6-5 with TRBJ2-7, with D unresolved. The length of the CDR3 is 14 residues. Germline V CDR1 and CDR2: MNHEY, SVGAGI. V was cut by 4 bases and J by 2 bases, with 12 bases left in between. CDR3 sequence: CASSSPAYAYEQYF. The CDR3 bases are TGTGCCAGCAGTTCCCCAGCCTACGCCTACGAGCAGTACTTC.

The CDR3 DNA reads TGTGCCAGCAGCCCGGCCCTACAGGGTATCTACGAGCAGTACTTC. Translation gives CASSPALQGIYEQYF. The V and J genes are TRBV7-2 and TRBJ2-7; TRBD1 is a possible D gene (6 bases). Germline CDR1 is SGHTA and CDR2 is FQGNSA. V was pared by 5 bases and J by 3 bases, with 17 bases between. CDR3 length: 15 amino acids.

This clonotype has more than one count but fewer than ten. The V and J genes are TRBV7-2 and TRBJ2-5; D not certain. The V gene's germline CDR1 is SGHTA and CDR2 FQGNSA. The CDR3 contains 13 residues. V lost 1 base and J lost 5, with 8 bases in between. The CDR3 coding sequence is TGTGCCAGCAGCTTAGTGCCGCGGGAGACCCAGTACTTC. This gives the protein CASSLVPRETQYF.

The sample holds a few counts of this clonotype. The gene calls are TRBV7-2 and TRBJ2-1; D is undetermined. CDR1 and CDR2 (germline): SGHTA, FQGNSA. The CDR3 is 13 amino acids. V was pared by 5 bases and J by 10 bases, with 15 bases between. The CDR3 here is CASSRVTGGEQFF. In nucleotides, the CDR3 is TGTGCCAGCAGCCGGGTGACTGGTGGCGAGCAGTTCTTC.

The chain couples TRBV6-8 to TRBJ2-2, with D possibly matching TRBD2 (5 bases). This CDR3 contains 14 residues. From germline, CDR1 is MNHGY and CDR2 SAAAGT. The ends were cut back, 6 bases at V and 1 base at J, with 9 bases in the middle. CDR3 region: CASRKRENTGELFF. Written as DNA, the CDR3 is TGTGCCAGCAGAAAACGGGAGAACACCGGGGAGCTGTTTTTT.

The V gene is TRBV20-1, the J gene TRBJ2-1; the match to TRBD2 covers 11 bases. Germline V gene sequence: CDR1 DFQATT, CDR2 SNEGSKA (reference sequence). CDR3 length: 13 residues. V lost 3 bases and J lost 7; bases outside the gene matches: 2. CDR3 amino acids: CSARPSGGNEQFF. CDR3 DNA sequence: TGCAGTGCTAGGCCTAGCGGGGGGAATGAGCAGTTCTTC.

The chain has TRBV4-3 and TRBJ1-2; D unclear. The CDR3 runs to 14 residues. The ends were cut back, 2 bases at V and 3 bases at J, with 10 bases in the middle. CDR1 and CDR2 (germline): LGHNA, YSLEER. The CDR3 bases are TGCGCCAGCAGCCAACGGGTTGGATACTATGGCTACACCTTC. Its translation is CASSQRVGYYGYTF.

This clonotype has only one observation. The rearrangement links TRBV12-3 or TRBV12-4 to TRBJ2-2; possibly TRBD1 for D (5 bases). The CDR3 has 11 amino acids. V was shortened by 5 bases and J by 9 bases, with 7 bases between the two germline ends. In DNA, the CDR3 is TGTGCCAGCAGTGCAGGGAGGGAGCTGTTTTTT. Protein sequence: CASSAGRELFF.

Only a few counts were recorded for this clonotype. V is TRBV6-2 or TRBV6-3 and J is TRBJ2-5; perhaps D is TRBD1 or TRBD2 (5 bases each). This CDR3 contains 12 residues. The V gene lost 6 bases and the J gene lost 5 bases, with 10 bases spanning the gap. Germline assignment: CDR1 MNHEY and CDR2 SVGEGT. DNA for the CDR3: TGTGCCAGCAGCTCCTGGGGGGAGACCCAGTACTTC. This translates into CASSSWGETQYF.

This chain links TRBV5-1 with TRBJ2-7; maybe TRBD1 (6 bases). Trimming took 1 base from V and 7 from J, leaving 15 bases between them. The CDR3 contains 14 residues. Germline-derived CDR1 and CDR2 are SGHRS and YFSETQ. Written as DNA, the CDR3 is TGCGCCAGCAGCTTGCAGGACGGGACATGGGAGCAGTACTTC. This gives the protein CASSLQDGTWEQYF.

J is TRBJ1-1 and V is TRBV7-8; D possibly corresponds to TRBD1 (6 bases). Germline V gene lookup returns CDR1 SGHVS and CDR2 FQNEAQ. V was pared by 4 bases and J by 1 base, with 13 bases between. The CDR3 runs 15 residues. The CDR3 nucleotides are TGTGCCAGCAGCTCATCCGACAGGTGGAACACTGAAGCTTTCTTT. Encoded protein: CASSSSDRWNTEAFF. The complete variable domain, with remaining parts taken from reference TRBV7-8 and TRBJ1-1, reads GAGVSQSPRYKVAKRGQDVALRCDPISGHVSLFWYQQALGQGPEFLTYFQNEAQLDKSGLPSDRFFAERPEGSVSTLKIQRTQQEDSAVYLCASSSSDRWNTEAFFGQGTRLTVV.

CDR3 sequence: CASSQRTQNEKLFF. The CDR3 DNA sequence: TGCGCCAGCAGCCAACGGACCCAAAATGAAAAACTGTTTTTT. This chain joins TRBV4-1 and TRBJ1-4, with D unresolved. V was cut by 2 bases and J by 5 bases, with 9 bases left in between. The V gene's germline CDR1 is MGHRA and CDR2 YSYEKL. The CDR3 is 14 amino acids.

This clonotype was detected a few times. This chain links TRBV6-2 or TRBV6-3 with TRBJ2-1, with TRBD2 identical over 7 bases. J gave up 4 bases and V 0 bases, and 12 bases lay outside the gene matches. The CDR3 sequence is 18 residues long. Germline lookup yields CDR1 MNHEY and CDR2 SVGEGT. CDR3 nucleotides: TGTGCCAGCAGTTACTCGGGGGTTGGTCTAGCGGCTTACAATGAGCAGTTCTTC. Translation: CASSYSGVGLAAYNEQFF.

The J gene is TRBJ1-4, the V gene TRBV7-9, with D tentatively TRBD1 (6 bases). CDR1 SEHNR and CDR2 FQNEAQ come from the germline V gene (reference sequence). This CDR3 is 15 amino acids long. V was clipped by 2 bases and J by 4 bases, with 11 bases between them. DNA for the CDR3: TGTGCCAGCAGCTTACCCAGGGGCCATAATGAAAAACTGTTTTTT. Translation gives CASSLPRGHNEKLFF.

This chain links TRBV5-1 with TRBJ2-5; no definite D call. V lost 0 bases to trimming and J lost 5 bases, with 11 bases between them. The CDR3 contains 14 residues. CDR1 and CDR2 from the germline V gene are SGHRS and YFSETQ. The CDR3: CASSLEEGWETQYF. CDR3 in DNA: TGCGCCAGCAGCTTGGAGGAAGGGTGGGAGACCCAGTACTTC.

This clonotype was found a few times. V usage is TRBV18 and J usage is TRBJ2-6; D ambiguous. The length of the CDR3 is 17 residues. Trimming stripped 1 base from V and 2 bases from J, with 12 bases between. Germline values: CDR1 KGHSH, CDR2 LQKENI. CDR3 loop: CASSPLGLPAGANVLTF. In DNA form, the CDR3 reads TGTGCCAGCTCACCACTAGGGCTCCCGGCTGGGGCCAACGTCCTGACTTTC.

The genes are TRBV7-9 and TRBJ1-1, with D maybe TRBD1 (5 bases). Trimming pared 6 bases from V and 10 bases from J, leaving 18 bases between. Germline V CDR1 and CDR2: SEHNR, FQNEAQ (reference sequence). The CDR3 is 13 amino acids. DNA of the CDR3: TGTGCCAGCAGTCTCCTAGAGGGGCCTCGAGCTTTCTTT. Its protein product is CASSLLEGPRAFF.

A word on this clonotype: A much bigger clone sits one base away, suggesting this may be a read error. The genes are TRBV5-4 and TRBJ1-2, with 7 bases matching TRBD1. Germline V gene sequence: CDR1 SGHNT, CDR2 YYREEE (reference sequence). The V gene end was trimmed by 2 bases and the J gene end by 5 bases; junction bases not matched to a gene: 3. There are 13 residues in the CDR3. This chain's CDR3 is CASSLGQEYGYTF. The CDR3 DNA reads as TGTGCCAGCAGCTTAGGACAGGAGTATGGCTACACCTTC.

This clonotype was observed a few times. Since a much larger clone is just one base distant, this may be a read error. The rearrangement links TRBV7-6 to TRBJ1-1; D unresolved. The germline gives CDR1 SGHVS, CDR2 FNYEAQ. This CDR3 has 13 amino acids. V was cut by 1 base and J by 4 bases, with 7 bases left in between. The CDR3 region has the DNA TGTGCCAGCAGCTTAGGGCAGACCACTGAAGCTTTCTTT. It encodes CASSLGQTTEAFF.